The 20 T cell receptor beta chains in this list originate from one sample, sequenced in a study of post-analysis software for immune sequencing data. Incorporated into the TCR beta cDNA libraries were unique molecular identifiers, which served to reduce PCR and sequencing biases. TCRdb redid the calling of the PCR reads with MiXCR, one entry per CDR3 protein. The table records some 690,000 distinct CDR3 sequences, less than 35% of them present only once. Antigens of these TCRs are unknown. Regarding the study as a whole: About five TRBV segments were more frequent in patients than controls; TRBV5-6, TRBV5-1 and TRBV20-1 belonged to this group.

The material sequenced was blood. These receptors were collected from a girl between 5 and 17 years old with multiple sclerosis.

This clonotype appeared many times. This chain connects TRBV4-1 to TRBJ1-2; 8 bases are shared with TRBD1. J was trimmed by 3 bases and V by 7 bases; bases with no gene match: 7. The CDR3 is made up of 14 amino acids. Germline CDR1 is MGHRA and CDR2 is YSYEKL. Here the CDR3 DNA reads TGCGCCAGCAACTTTAAGACAGGGGACTATGGCTACACCTTC. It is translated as CASNFKTGDYGYTF.

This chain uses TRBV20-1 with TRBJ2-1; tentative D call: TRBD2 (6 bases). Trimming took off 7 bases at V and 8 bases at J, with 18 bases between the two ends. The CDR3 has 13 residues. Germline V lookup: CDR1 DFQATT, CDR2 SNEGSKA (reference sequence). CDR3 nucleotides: TGCAGTGAATCCGGGAGACAGTTCCATGAGCAGTTCTTC. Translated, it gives CSESGRQFHEQFF.

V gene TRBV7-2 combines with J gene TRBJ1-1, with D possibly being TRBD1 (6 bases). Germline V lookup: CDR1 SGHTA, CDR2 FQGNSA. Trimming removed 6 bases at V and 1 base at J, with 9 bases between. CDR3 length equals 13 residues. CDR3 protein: CASREDRNTEAFF. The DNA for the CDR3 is TGTGCCAGCAGAGAGGACAGGAACACTGAAGCTTTCTTT.

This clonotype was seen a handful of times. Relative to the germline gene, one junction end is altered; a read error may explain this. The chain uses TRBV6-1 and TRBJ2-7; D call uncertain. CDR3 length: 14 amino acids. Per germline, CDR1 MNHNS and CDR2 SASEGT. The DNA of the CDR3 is TGTGCCAACAGTGAAATAGTCGGACCCTACGAGCAGTACTTC. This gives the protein CANSEIVGPYEQYF.

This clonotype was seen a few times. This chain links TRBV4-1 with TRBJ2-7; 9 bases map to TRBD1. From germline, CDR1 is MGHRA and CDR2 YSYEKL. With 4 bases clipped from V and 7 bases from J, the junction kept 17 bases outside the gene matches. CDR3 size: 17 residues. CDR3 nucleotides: TGCGCCAGCAGCCCCCTAATCGAGGGGACAGGGAGGTGTGAGCAGTACTTC. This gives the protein CASSPLIEGTGRCEQYF.

The CDR3 here is CASSFRPSPSTDTQYF. CDR3 DNA sequence: TGTGCCAGCAGCTTCCGACCCTCCCCTAGCACAGATACGCAGTATTTT. The chain joins TRBV7-2 to TRBJ2-3, with D hard to call. The germline V gene encodes CDR1 SGHTA and CDR2 FQGNSA. With 3 bases removed from V and 0 bases from J, the gap between germline ends came to 13 bases. The CDR3 runs 16 residues. Combining the CDR3 with reference TRBV7-2 and TRBJ2-3 gives the whole variable domain GAGVSQSPSNKVTEKGKDVELRCDPISGHTALYWYRQSLGQGLEFLIYFQGNSAPDKSGLPSDRFSAERTGGSVSTLTIQRTQQEDSAVYLCASSFRPSPSTDTQYFGPGTRLTVL.

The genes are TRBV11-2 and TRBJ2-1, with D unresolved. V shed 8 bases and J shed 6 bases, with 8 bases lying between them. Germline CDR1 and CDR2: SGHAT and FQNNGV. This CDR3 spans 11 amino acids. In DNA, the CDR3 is TGTGCCAGCGGTAAAAGCAATGAGCAGTTCTTC. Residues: CASGKSNEQFF.

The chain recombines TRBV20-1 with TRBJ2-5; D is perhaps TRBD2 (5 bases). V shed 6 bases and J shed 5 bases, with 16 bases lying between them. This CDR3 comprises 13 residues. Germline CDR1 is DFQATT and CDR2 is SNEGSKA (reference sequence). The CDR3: CSAPMRVRETQYF. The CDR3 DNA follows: TGCAGTGCCCCGATGAGGGTCCGCGAGACCCAGTACTTC.

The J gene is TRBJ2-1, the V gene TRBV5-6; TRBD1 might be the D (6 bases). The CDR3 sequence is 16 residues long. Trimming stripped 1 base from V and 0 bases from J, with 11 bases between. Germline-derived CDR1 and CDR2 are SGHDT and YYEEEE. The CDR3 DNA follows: TGTGCCAGCAGCTTGATAAGGGGGAGCTCCTACAATGAGCAGTTCTTC. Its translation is CASSLIRGSSYNEQFF.

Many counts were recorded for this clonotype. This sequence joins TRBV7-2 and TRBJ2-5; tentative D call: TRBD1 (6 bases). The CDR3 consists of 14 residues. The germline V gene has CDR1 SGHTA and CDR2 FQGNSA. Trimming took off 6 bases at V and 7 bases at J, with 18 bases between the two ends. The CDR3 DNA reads TGTGCCAGCAGGCCCCCGGGGACATCGGGGACCCAGTACTTC. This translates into CASRPPGTSGTQYF. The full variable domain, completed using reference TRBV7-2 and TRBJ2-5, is GAGVSQSPSNKVTEKGKDVELRCDPISGHTALYWYRQSLGQGLEFLIYFQGNSAPDKSGLPSDRFSAERTGGSVSTLTIQRTQQEDSAVYLCASRPPGTSGTQYFGPGTRLLVL.

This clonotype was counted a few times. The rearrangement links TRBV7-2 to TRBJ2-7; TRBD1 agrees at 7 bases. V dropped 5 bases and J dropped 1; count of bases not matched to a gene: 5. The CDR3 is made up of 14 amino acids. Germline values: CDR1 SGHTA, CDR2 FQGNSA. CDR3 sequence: CASSPYRGSYEQYF. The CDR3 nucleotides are TGTGCCAGCAGCCCTTACAGGGGTTCCTACGAGCAGTACTTC. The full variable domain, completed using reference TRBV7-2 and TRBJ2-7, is GAGVSQSPSNKVTEKGKDVELRCDPISGHTALYWYRQSLGQGLEFLIYFQGNSAPDKSGLPSDRFSAERTGGSVSTLTIQRTQQEDSAVYLCASSPYRGSYEQYFGPGTRLTVT.

The DNA of the CDR3 is TGTGCCACCAGCAGAGTGACGGGGCAGGGCAATGAGCAGTTCTTC. This sequence encodes CATSRVTGQGNEQFF. The V gene is TRBV15, the J gene TRBJ2-1; perhaps D is TRBD1 or TRBD2 (5 bases each). The germline V gene encodes CDR1 LNHNV and CDR2 YYDKDF (reference sequence). The CDR3 contains 15 residues. Between the trimmed V and J ends, which lost 1 base and 6 bases, there was a span of 13 bases.

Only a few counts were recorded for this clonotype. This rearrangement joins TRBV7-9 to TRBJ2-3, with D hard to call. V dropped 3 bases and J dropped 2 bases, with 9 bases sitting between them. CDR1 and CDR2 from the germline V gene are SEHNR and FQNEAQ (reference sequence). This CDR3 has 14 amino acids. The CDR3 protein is CASSFVPTTDTQYF. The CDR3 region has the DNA TGTGCCAGCAGCTTTGTCCCAACCACAGATACGCAGTATTTT.

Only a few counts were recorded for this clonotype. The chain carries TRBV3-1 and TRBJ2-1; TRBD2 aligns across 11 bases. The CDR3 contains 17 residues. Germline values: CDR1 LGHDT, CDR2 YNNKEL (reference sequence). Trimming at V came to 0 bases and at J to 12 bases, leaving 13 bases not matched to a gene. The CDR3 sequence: CASSQEMVSGGGSGQFF. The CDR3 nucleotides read TGTGCCAGCAGCCAAGAAATGGTTAGCGGGGGGGGAAGTGGGCAGTTCTTC.

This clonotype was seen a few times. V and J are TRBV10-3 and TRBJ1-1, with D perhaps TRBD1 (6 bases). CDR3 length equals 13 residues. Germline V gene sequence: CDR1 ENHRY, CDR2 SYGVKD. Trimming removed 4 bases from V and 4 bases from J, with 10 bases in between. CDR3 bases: TGTGCCATCAGTGGGCTACAGGGCACTGAAGCTTTCTTT. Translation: CAISGLQGTEAFF.

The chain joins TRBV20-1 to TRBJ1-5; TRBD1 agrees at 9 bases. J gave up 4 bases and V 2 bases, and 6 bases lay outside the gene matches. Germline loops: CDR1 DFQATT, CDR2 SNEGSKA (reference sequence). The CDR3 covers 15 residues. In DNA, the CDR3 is TGCAGTGCTAGACGCTCCGGGACAGGGAATCAGCCCCAGCATTTT. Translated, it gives CSARRSGTGNQPQHF.

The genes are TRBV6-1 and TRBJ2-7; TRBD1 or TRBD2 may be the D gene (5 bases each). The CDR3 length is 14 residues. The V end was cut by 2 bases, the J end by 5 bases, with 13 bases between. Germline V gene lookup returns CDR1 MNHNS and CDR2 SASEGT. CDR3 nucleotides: TGTGCCAGCAGTGAACAGGGACCCCGGAACGAGCAGTACTTC. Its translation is CASSEQGPRNEQYF.

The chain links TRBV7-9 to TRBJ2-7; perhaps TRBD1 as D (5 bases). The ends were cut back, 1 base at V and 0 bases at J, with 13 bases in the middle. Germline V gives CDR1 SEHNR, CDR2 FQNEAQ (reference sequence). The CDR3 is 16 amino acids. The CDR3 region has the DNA TGTGCCAGCAGCTTAGTATTATCCGACAGCTCCTACGAGCAGTACTTC. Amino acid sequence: CASSLVLSDSSYEQYF.

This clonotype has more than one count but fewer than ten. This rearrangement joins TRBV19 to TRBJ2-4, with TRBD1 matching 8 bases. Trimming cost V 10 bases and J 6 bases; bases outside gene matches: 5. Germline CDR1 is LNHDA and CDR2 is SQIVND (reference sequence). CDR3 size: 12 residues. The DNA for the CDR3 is TGTGCCACTCGACAGGGGAGAAACATTCAGTACTTC. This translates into CATRQGRNIQYF.

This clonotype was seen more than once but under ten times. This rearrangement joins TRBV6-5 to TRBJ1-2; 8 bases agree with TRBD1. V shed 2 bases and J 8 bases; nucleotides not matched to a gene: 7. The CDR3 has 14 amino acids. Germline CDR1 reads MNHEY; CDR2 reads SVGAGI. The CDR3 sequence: CASSYQPDREGYTF. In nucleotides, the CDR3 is TGTGCCAGCAGTTACCAACCGGACAGGGAAGGCTACACCTTC.